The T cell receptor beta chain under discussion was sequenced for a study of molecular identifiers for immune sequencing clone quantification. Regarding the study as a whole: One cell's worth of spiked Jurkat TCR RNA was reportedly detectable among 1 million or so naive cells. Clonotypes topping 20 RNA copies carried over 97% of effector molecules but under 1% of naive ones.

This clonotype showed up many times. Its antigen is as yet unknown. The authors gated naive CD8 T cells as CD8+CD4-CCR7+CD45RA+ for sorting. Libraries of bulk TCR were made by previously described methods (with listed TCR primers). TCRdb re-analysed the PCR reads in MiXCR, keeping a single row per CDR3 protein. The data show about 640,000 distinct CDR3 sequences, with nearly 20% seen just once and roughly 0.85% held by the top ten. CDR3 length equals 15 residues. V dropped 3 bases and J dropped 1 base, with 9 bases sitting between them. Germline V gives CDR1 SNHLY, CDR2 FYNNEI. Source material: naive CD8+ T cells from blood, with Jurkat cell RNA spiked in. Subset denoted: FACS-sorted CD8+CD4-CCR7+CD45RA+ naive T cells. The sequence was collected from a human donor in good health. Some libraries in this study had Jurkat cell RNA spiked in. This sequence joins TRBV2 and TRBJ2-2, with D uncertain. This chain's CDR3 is CASSDTQENTGELFF. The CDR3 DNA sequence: TGTGCCAGCAGTGATACCCAGGAGAACACCGGGGAGCTGTTTTTT.